This T cell receptor (beta chain) was sequenced for a study of technical replicates of blood from a handful of donors. Clones were sequenced by immunoSEQ multiplex PCR, and TCRdb holds only the in-frame ones, with some missing. The sample consists of 100,000 or so clones, 94% of them appearing once. CDR3 size: 16 residues. Germline CDR1 LGHNA, CDR2 YNFKEQ. The J segment lost 4 bases and the V segment lost 3 bases, leaving 9 bases of the junction unmatched. The sequencing input was T cells isolated from PBMCs. The sequence was obtained from a human donor in good health. The rearrangement links TRBV4-2 to TRBJ1-3; 7 bases map to TRBD1. CDR3 amino acids: CASSQDLPGGGNTIYF. CDR3 bases: TGTGCCAGCAGCCAGGACCTCCCAGGGGGAGGAAACACCATATATTTT.